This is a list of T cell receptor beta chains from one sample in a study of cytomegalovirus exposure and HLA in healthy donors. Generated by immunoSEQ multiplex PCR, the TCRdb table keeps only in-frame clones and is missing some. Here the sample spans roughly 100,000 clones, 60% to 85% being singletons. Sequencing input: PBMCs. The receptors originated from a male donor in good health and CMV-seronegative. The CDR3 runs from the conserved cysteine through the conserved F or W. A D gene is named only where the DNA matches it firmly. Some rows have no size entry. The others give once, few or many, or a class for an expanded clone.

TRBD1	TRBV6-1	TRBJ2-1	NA	TGTGCCAGCAGTGACCGGGACAGGGGCTACAATGAGCAGTTCTTC	CASSDRDRGYNEQFF
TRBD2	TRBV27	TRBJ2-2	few	TGTGCCAGCAGTCCAAGGGGTCTTTTTCGGCTAGCGGGAGAAGACACCGGGGAGCTGTTTTTT	CASSPRGLFRLAGEDTGELFF
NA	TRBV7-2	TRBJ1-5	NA	TGTGCCAGCAGCTTAGGCAGCGGGAGCGAGCCCCAGCATTTT	CASSLGSGSEPQHF
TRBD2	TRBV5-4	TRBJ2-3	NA	TGTGCCAGCAGCTTTCTGACTAGCGGGAGCACAGATACGCAGTATTTT	CASSFLTSGSTDTQYF
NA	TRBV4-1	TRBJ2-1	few	TGCGCCAGCAGCCCACGGTCTCCGGCGGCCACTGGAAATGAGCAGTTCTTC	CASSPRSPAATGNEQFF
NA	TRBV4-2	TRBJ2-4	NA	TGTGCCAGCAGCGCGGAAGCCAAAAACATTCAGTACTTC	CASSAEAKNIQYF
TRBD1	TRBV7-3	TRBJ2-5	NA	TGTGCCAGCAGCCCGACAGGGTCGGAGACCCAGTACTTC	CASSPTGSETQYF
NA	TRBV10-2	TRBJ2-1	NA	TGCGCCTCACGTTTCAGTAGGGGAAGGAGGGATGAGCAGTTCTTC	CASRFSRGRRDEQFF
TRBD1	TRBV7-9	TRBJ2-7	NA	TGTGCCAGCAGCGGGGACAGGGTCAGCTCCTACGAGCAGTACTTC	CASSGDRVSSYEQYF
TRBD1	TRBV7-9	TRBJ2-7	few	TGTGCCAGCAGCTCCCCGGGACAGTTTCTTGGGGAGCAGTACTTC	CASSSPGQFLGEQYF
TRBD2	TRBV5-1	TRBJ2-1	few	TGCGCCAGCAGCCTTTTACTAGCGGGAGTTGACAATGAGCAGTTCTTC	CASSLLLAGVDNEQFF
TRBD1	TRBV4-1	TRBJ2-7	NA	TGCGCCAGCAGCCAGTTACTGGGGACAGGGGACGAGCAGTACTTC	CASSQLLGTGDEQYF
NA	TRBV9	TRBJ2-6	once	TGTGCCAGCAGCTTCACCGGCTCTGGGGCCAACGTCCTGACTTTC	CASSFTGSGANVLTF
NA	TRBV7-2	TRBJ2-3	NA	TGTGCCAGCAGCTCCCAGAAAGGGAGGGATACGCAGTATTTT	CASSSQKGRDTQYF
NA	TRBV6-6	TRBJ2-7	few	TGTGCCAGCAGTTACCCGGGGGATGGCTACGAGCAGTACTTC	CASSYPGDGYEQYF
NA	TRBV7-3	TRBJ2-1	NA	TGTGCCAGCAGCTCCTCCCTCAATGAGCAGTTCTTC	CASSSSLNEQFF
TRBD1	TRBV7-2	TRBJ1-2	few	TGTGCCAGCAGCTTTACCGGGACAGGAGATGGCTACACCTTC	CASSFTGTGDGYTF
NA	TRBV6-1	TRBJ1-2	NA	TGTGCCAGCAGTGAAGCGAACTGGGGGGAGTATGGCTACACCTTC	CASSEANWGEYGYTF
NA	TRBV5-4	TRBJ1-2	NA	TGTGCCAGCAGCTTGCCGGGGGACTCCTACACCTTC	CASSLPGDSYTF
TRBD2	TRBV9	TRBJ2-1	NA	TGTGCCAGCAGCGTAGTGAGACTAGCGGGAGGGAATGAGCAGTTCTTC	CASSVVRLAGGNEQFF
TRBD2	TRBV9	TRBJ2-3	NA	TGTGCCAGCAGCGCTAGCGGGAGGGCAGATACGCAGTATTTT	CASSASGRADTQYF
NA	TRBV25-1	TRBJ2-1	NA	TGTGCCAGTTCTGTCGGGAGATCGGCTGAGCAGTTCTTC	CASSVGRSAEQFF
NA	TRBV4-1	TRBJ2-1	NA	TGCGCCAGCAGCCATCCCCAGGCGAAAAATGAGCAGTTCTTC	CASSHPQAKNEQFF
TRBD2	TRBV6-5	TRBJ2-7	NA	TGTGCCAGCAGTTACTCCGGACTAGTGTCCTACGAGCAGTACTTC	CASSYSGLVSYEQYF
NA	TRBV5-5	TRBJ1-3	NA	TGTGCCAGCAGCTTAGTAGAGACTAACTCTGGAAACACCATATATTTT	CASSLVETNSGNTIYF
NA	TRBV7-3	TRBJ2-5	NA	TGTGCCAGCAGCGTCGACAGGAGTGCGGAGACCCAGTACTTC	CASSVDRSAETQYF
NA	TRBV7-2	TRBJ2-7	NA	TGTGCCAGCAGCTTAAGTAGCGGATTCTCCTACGAGCAGTACTTC	CASSLSSGFSYEQYF
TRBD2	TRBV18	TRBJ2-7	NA	TGTGCCAGCTCACCAGGGACTAGCGGAACTTACGAGCAGTACTTC	CASSPGTSGTYEQYF
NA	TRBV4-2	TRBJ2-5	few	TGTGCCAGCAGCCAAGACATCGGTTCTCCTGTTTCGGAGACCCAGTACTTC	CASSQDIGSPVSETQYF
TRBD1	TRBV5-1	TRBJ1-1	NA	TGCGCCAGCAGCTTGATGGTTCGGCAGGGGGAGAACACTGAAGCTTTCTTT	CASSLMVRQGENTEAFF
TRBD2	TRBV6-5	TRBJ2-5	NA	TGTGCCAGCAGTTACTCGACTAGCGGGGCACAAGAGATCCAGTACTTC	CASSYSTSGAQEIQYF
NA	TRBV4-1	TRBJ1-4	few	TGCGCCAGCAAGGGCGGGCTCGATGAAAAACTGTTTTTT	CASKGGLDEKLFF
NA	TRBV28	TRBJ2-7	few	TGTGCCAGCAGTTTAGGGGGAGGCCGTAAAACAGCCTACGAGCAGTACTTC	CASSLGGGRKTAYEQYF
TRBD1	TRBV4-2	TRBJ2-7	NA	TGTGCCAGCAGATTAGGGACAGGGGACCCCTACGAGCAGTACTTC	CASRLGTGDPYEQYF
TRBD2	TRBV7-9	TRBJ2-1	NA	TGTGCCAGCAGCAAAGCAGGTCTAGCGGGATTGGTGAGCGATGAGCAGTTCTTC	CASSKAGLAGLVSDEQFF
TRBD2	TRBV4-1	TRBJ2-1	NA	TGCGCCAGCAAGGGACTATACAATGAGCAGTTCTTC	CASKGLYNEQFF
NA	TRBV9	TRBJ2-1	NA	TGTGCCAGCAGCGTAGAGGGGTACAATGAGCAGTTCTTC	CASSVEGYNEQFF
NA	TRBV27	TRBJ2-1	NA	TGTGCCAGCAGTTCGGGTACCTACAATGAGCAGTTCTTC	CASSSGTYNEQFF
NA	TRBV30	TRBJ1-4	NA	TGTGCCTGGGGAGGTGAAAGTGAAAAACTGTTTTTT	CAWGGESEKLFF
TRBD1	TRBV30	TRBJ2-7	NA	TGTGCCTGGAGTGCCGGGACAGGGGACTACGAGCAGTACTTC	CAWSAGTGDYEQYF
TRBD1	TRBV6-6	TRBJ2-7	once	TGTGCCAGCAGTGTCCGACAGGGGCGGGCAGGCGAGCAGTACTTC	CASSVRQGRAGEQYF
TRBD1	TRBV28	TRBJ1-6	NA	TGTGCCAGCAGTACCGGGACAGGGGGCCGGAATTCACCCCTCCACTTT	CASSTGTGGRNSPLHF
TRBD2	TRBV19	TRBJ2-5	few	TGTGCCAGTAGTGTTACTAGCGGGAGGGCCCTCGGAGAGACCCAGTACTTC	CASSVTSGRALGETQYF
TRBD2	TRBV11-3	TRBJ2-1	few	TGTGCCAGCAGCCCCCAGGGAGGGAGGTACAGTGAGCAGTTCTTC	CASSPQGGRYSEQFF
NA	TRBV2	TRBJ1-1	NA	TGTGCCAGCAGGAAAAATCGACAGGCTTTGGCTTTCTTT	CASRKNRQALAFF